This is a list of T cell receptor beta chains from one sample in a study of T cell responses to AZD1222 COVID-19 vaccine. Sequencing was performed with immunoSEQ multiplex PCR; in TCRdb, only in-frame clones are kept and a portion is missing. Of approximately 170,000 clones listed, around 93% were seen once; the top ten hold about 4.4%. The material was peripheral blood, obtained on day 0 of AZD1222 vaccination. The receptors here all came from an adult in good health. Each CDR3 is given with its conserved first and last residue. Each record gives: D gene, J gene, clone size, V gene, CDR3 DNA, CDR3 protein. The D gene is left open where the match is weak. Expanded clones are given a class, and other clones once, few, many or no size at all.

D gene: TRBD1
J gene: TRBJ1-2
clone size: -
V gene: TRBV25-1
CDR3 DNA: TGTGCCAGCAGTGAAACCCGGGACAGGGGCTATGGCTACACCTTC
CDR3 protein: CASSETRDRGYGYTF

D gene: -
J gene: TRBJ2-7
clone size: once
V gene: TRBV4-3
CDR3 DNA: TGCGCCAGCAGCCAAGACGGCGGGACAACATCTTTCTTC
CDR3 protein: CASSQDGGTTSFF

D gene: TRBD2
J gene: TRBJ2-5
clone size: -
V gene: TRBV24-1
CDR3 DNA: TGTGCCACCAGTGCCCTCGCTAGCGGCTCCCAAGAGACCCAGTACTTC
CDR3 protein: CATSALASGSQETQYF

D gene: -
J gene: TRBJ2-1
clone size: -
V gene: TRBV10-3
CDR3 DNA: TGTGCCATCAGTGAGCCAGGGAGCTCCTACAATGAGCAGTTCTTC
CDR3 protein: CAISEPGSSYNEQFF

D gene: -
J gene: TRBJ2-1
clone size: -
V gene: TRBV7-6
CDR3 DNA: TGTGCCAGCAGCCTGAGCAGGGATTACAATGAGCAGTTCTTC
CDR3 protein: CASSLSRDYNEQFF

D gene: -
J gene: TRBJ1-2
clone size: -
V gene: TRBV30
CDR3 DNA: TGTGCCTGGAGTGAACGCAGGGGACATGGCTACACCTTC
CDR3 protein: CAWSERRGHGYTF

D gene: -
J gene: TRBJ2-2
clone size: -
V gene: TRBV5-1
CDR3 DNA: TGCGCCAGCAGCTCGCTGGCGAGCGGGGAGCTGTTTTTT
CDR3 protein: CASSSLASGELFF

D gene: -
J gene: TRBJ2-3
clone size: -
V gene: TRBV5-4
CDR3 DNA: TGTGCCAGCAGCTTGATCGACACAGATACGCAGTATTTT
CDR3 protein: CASSLIDTDTQYF

D gene: TRBD2
J gene: TRBJ2-1
clone size: -
V gene: TRBV7-2
CDR3 DNA: TGTGCCAGCAGCGGAGGACTAGCGGCCACATACAATGAGCAGTTCTTC
CDR3 protein: CASSGGLAATYNEQFF

D gene: -
J gene: TRBJ2-6
clone size: -
V gene: TRBV7-9
CDR3 DNA: TGTGCCAGCAGCACGACAGGCGGCGGGGCCAACGTCCTGACTTTC
CDR3 protein: CASSTTGGGANVLTF

D gene: -
J gene: TRBJ2-3
clone size: -
V gene: TRBV6-5
CDR3 DNA: TGTGCCAGCAGTTCGAGGCAGGGGTGGGATACGCAGTATTTT
CDR3 protein: CASSSRQGWDTQYF

D gene: -
J gene: TRBJ1-1
clone size: -
V gene: TRBV11-3
CDR3 DNA: TGTGCCAGCAGCTACGCCCGGGGGGGGGCTGAAGCTTTCTTT
CDR3 protein: CASSYARGGAEAFF

D gene: -
J gene: TRBJ2-7
clone size: -
V gene: TRBV24-1
CDR3 DNA: TGTGCCACCAGTGAGGGTGTGCCCCATCGTACCGAGCAGTACTTC
CDR3 protein: CATSEGVPHRTEQYF

D gene: TRBD2
J gene: TRBJ2-1
clone size: once
V gene: TRBV5-1
CDR3 DNA: TGCGCCAGCAGCTTAACTAGCGGCTCCGGGAATGAGCAGTTCTTC
CDR3 protein: CASSLTSGSGNEQFF

D gene: -
J gene: TRBJ2-1
clone size: -
V gene: TRBV7-9
CDR3 DNA: TGTGCCAGCAGGCCACCCGGGGCGGGGCAACTTAACAATGAGCAGTTCTTC
CDR3 protein: CASRPPGAGQLNNEQFF

D gene: -
J gene: TRBJ1-1
clone size: -
V gene: TRBV18
CDR3 DNA: TGTGCCAGCTCACCATCGGGGACCTTTCCCAACACTGAAGCTTTCTTT
CDR3 protein: CASSPSGTFPNTEAFF